Presented here are 4 T cell receptor beta chains from one specimen sequenced in a study of blood T cell repertoires in COVID-19. Assay: immunoSEQ multiplex PCR; the TCRdb copy retains only in-frame clones and omits some. The repertoire holds about 380,000 clones, with 89% as singletons. Source material: peripheral blood. The receptors were gathered from a man aged 35-49 years with acute or convalescent COVID-19.

The J gene is TRBJ1-3, the V gene TRBV15; the D gene is possibly TRBD1 (5 bases). The V gene's germline CDR1 is LNHNV and CDR2 YYDKDF (reference sequence). This CDR3 region has 16 residues. V lost 4 bases and J lost 4, with 17 bases in between. The CDR3 region is CATSKLRQGAGNTIYF. CDR3 DNA: TGTGCCACCAGCAAACTTCGGCAGGGCGCGGGAAACACCATATATTTT.

This clone came up once. The chain joins TRBV2 to TRBJ1-3; a possible D gene is TRBD1 (5 bases). From germline, CDR1 is SNHLY and CDR2 FYNNEI. V was pared by 4 bases and J by 5 bases, with 12 bases between. The CDR3 length is 14 residues. The CDR3 protein is CASSGTGARNTIYF. DNA of the CDR3: TGTGCCAGCAGTGGAACAGGAGCAAGAAACACCATATATTTT.

V is TRBV4-1 and J is TRBJ2-7, with TRBD2 matching over 7 bases. The V gene end was trimmed by 2 bases and the J gene end by 5 bases; junction bases not matched to a gene: 12. Germline values: CDR1 MGHRA, CDR2 YSYEKL. This CDR3 spans 16 amino acids. The chain's CDR3 is CASSQPDGGGDHEQYF. The CDR3 DNA is TGCGCCAGCAGCCAACCCGACGGGGGAGGGGACCACGAGCAGTACTTC.

This chain connects TRBV5-4 to TRBJ2-1; perhaps TRBD1 as D (5 bases). V was pared by 0 bases and J by 10 bases, with 20 bases between. Germline-derived CDR1 and CDR2 are SGHNT and YYREEE (reference sequence). The CDR3 loop spans 16 amino acids. The CDR3, as DNA: TGTGCCAGCAGCTTGGTTCCACACGCCACAGGATCGGAGCAGTTCTTC. It codes for CASSLVPHATGSEQFF. Based on the CDR3 plus reference TRBV5-4 and TRBJ2-1, the full variable domain is ETGVTQSPTHLIKTRGQQVTLRCSSQSGHNTVSWYQQALGQGPQFIFQYYREEENGRGNFPPRFSGLQFPNYSSELNVNALELDDSALYLCASSLVPHATGSEQFFGPGTRLTVL.